The 17 T cell receptor beta chains given below trace back to one sample, sequenced in a study of blood T cell repertoires in COVID-19. Method: immunoSEQ multiplex PCR; TCRdb's copy keeps in-frame clones and lacks some. The repertoire consists of 250,000 to 350,000 clones, with roughly 90% occurring once and the leading ten covering around 20%. Sequenced input: PBMCs or T cells enriched from blood (not recorded which). Receptors were obtained from a woman in her 30s who had recovered from COVID-19.

The chain links TRBV24-1 to TRBJ2-1, with D perhaps matching TRBD2 (6 bases). This CDR3 comprises 14 residues. Trimming pared 3 bases from V and 6 bases from J, leaving 11 bases between. CDR1 is KGHDR and CDR2 is SFDVKD in the germline V gene. The CDR3 nucleotides are TGTGCCACCAGTGATGCCGGGACTCTCAATGAGCAGTTCTTC. This translates into CATSDAGTLNEQFF.

As to this clone: Compared with germline, one end of the junction differs, possibly owing to a read error. The rearrangement uses TRBV19 and TRBJ2-7; 7 nucleotides align to TRBD1. Germline V gives CDR1 LNHDA, CDR2 SQIVND (reference sequence). The CDR3 contains 13 residues. Here the CDR3 reads CASSGNRGTSRNF. The CDR3, as DNA: TGTGCCAGTAGTGGAAACAGGGGAACCAGTCGGAACTTC.

The chain joins TRBV15 to TRBJ1-3; D ambiguous. CDR1 is LNHNV, CDR2 YYDKDF, per germline (reference sequence). V gave up 9 bases and J gave up 2 bases, with 11 bases separating them. CDR3 length: 13 residues. The CDR3, as DNA: TGTGCCACGAAGGAGTTTACTGGAAACACCATATATTTT. As protein: CATKEFTGNTIYF.

The chain has TRBV5-6 and TRBJ2-1; tentative D call: TRBD1 (7 bases). The CDR3 consists of 16 residues. Germline CDR1 SGHDT, CDR2 YYEEEE. V was shortened by 9 bases and J by 5 bases, with 24 bases between the two germline ends. DNA of the CDR3: TGTGCCACAGGGGGGTCATACGATTCGGGGAACAATGAGCAGTTCTTC. This encodes CATGGSYDSGNNEQFF.

The J gene is TRBJ1-1, the V gene TRBV5-1; tentative D call: TRBD1 (5 bases). V shed 2 bases and J shed 5 bases, with 13 bases lying between them. The CDR3 is 14 amino acids. Germline loops: CDR1 SGHRS, CDR2 YFSETQ. CDR3 nucleotide sequence: TGCGCCAGCAGCTTTCAGGGCAGGGCGACTGAAGCTTTCTTT. Its protein is CASSFQGRATEAFF.

The chain links TRBV7-2 to TRBJ1-6; D is uncertain. The CDR3 loop spans 13 amino acids. Germline V lookup: CDR1 SGHTA, CDR2 FQGNSA. The germline V and J ends were trimmed by 2 bases and 10 bases, with 9 bases remaining between them. In DNA, the CDR3 is TGTGCCAGCAGCTTAAATCGGGGATCACCCCTCCACTTT. This encodes CASSLNRGSPLHF.

This chain uses TRBV27 with TRBJ1-1; 7 bases align to TRBD1. Germline loops: CDR1 MNHEY, CDR2 SMNVEV (reference sequence). CDR3 length equals 14 residues. The J segment lost 3 bases and the V segment lost 5 bases, leaving 6 bases of the junction unmatched. The CDR3 protein is CASSVTGFHTEAFF. The CDR3 region has the DNA TGTGCCAGCAGTGTGACAGGGTTTCACACTGAAGCTTTCTTT.

For the CDR3, the DNA is TGTGCCAGCAGCTTGACACCCGGGGAGCTGTTTTTT. Encoded protein: CASSLTPGELFF. V is TRBV7-3 and J is TRBJ2-2; D unclear. The CDR3 spans 12 residues. V was shortened by 3 bases and J by 6 bases, with 5 bases between the two germline ends. Germline-derived CDR1 and CDR2 are SGHTA and FQGTGA.

The chain is built from TRBV27 and TRBJ1-1; 7 bases are a match to TRBD1. The V gene's germline CDR1 is MNHEY and CDR2 SMNVEV (reference sequence). V shed 4 bases, J shed 0 bases, and the junction held 5 bases outside the gene matches. The CDR3 totals 15 residues. In DNA, the CDR3 is TGTGCCAGCAGTTCGACGACAGGGATGAACACTGAAGCTTTCTTT. Translating gives CASSSTTGMNTEAFF.

V and J are TRBV12-3 or TRBV12-4 and TRBJ2-2; TRBD2 matches at 8 bases. V shed 6 bases and J 10 bases; nucleotides not matched to a gene: 7. The CDR3 contains 13 residues. CDR3 nucleotide sequence: TGTGCCAGCAGCTCCGGACTAGCATTGGAGCTGTTTTTT. It specifies CASSSGLALELFF.

The chain combines TRBV7-2 with TRBJ2-2; TRBD2 matches at 10 bases. There are 17 residues in the CDR3. The junction had 3 bases not matched to a gene; V was cut back by 0 bases and J by 2 bases. Germline lookup yields CDR1 SGHTA and CDR2 FQGNSA. CDR3 in DNA: TGTGCCAGCAGCTTAGCACTAGCGGGACTAAACACCGGGGAGCTGTTTTTT. This encodes CASSLALAGLNTGELFF.

V usage is TRBV6-5 and J usage is TRBJ1-6, with 7 positions matching TRBD1. The germline V gene encodes CDR1 MNHEY and CDR2 SVGAGI. The trim removed 7 bases at V and 10 bases at J, leaving 10 bases unmatched. This CDR3 is built from 14 residues. The CDR3 sequence is CASTIQGDLSPLHF. As DNA, the CDR3 is TGTGCCAGCACTATTCAGGGGGATCTATCACCCCTCCACTTT.

V is TRBV9 and J is TRBJ2-7; 7 nucleotides match TRBD2. The J segment lost 7 bases and the V segment lost 0 bases, leaving 10 bases of the junction unmatched. The germline gives CDR1 SGDLS, CDR2 YYNGEE. The CDR3 runs 15 residues. The CDR3: CASSVASGSYVEQYF. In DNA, the CDR3 is TGTGCCAGCAGCGTAGCTAGCGGATCCTACGTAGAGCAGTACTTC. Looking up the rest from reference TRBV9 and TRBJ2-7 gives the full variable domain: DSGVTQTPKHLITATGQRVTLRCSPRSGDLSVYWYQQSLDQGLQFLIQYYNGEERAKGNILERFSAQQFPDLHSELNLSSLELGDSALYFCASSVASGSYVEQYFGPGTRLTVT.

This chain connects TRBV11-2 to TRBJ1-2; 7 bases agree with TRBD1. Unmatched junction bases numbered 2, after V lost 5 bases and J lost 5 bases. This CDR3 region has 12 residues. Germline lookup yields CDR1 SGHAT and CDR2 FQNNGV. In DNA form, the CDR3 reads TGTGCCAGCAGCCCAGGGGGTTATGGCTACACCTTC. It is translated as CASSPGGYGYTF.

This clone came up once. The chain joins TRBV4-3 to TRBJ2-3; D gene ambiguous. The CDR3 sequence is 12 residues long. V lost 0 bases, J lost 11 bases, and 9 bases lay in between. Germline V gene sequence: CDR1 LGHNA, CDR2 YSLEER. This CDR3 reads CASSQESEMQYF. In nucleotides, the CDR3 is TGCGCCAGCAGCCAAGAATCTGAGATGCAGTATTTT.

V and J are TRBV11-3 and TRBJ2-2; D might be TRBD2 (5 bases). The germline V gene has CDR1 SGHNT and CDR2 YENEEA. The CDR3 is 15 residues long. V lost 5 bases, J lost 4 bases, and 14 bases lay in between. In DNA form, the CDR3 reads TGTGCCAGCAGCCTATCGGGAACCCCCACCGGGGAGCTGTTTTTT. It translates to CASSLSGTPTGELFF.

The gene calls are TRBV19 and TRBJ2-7; 8 nucleotides align to TRBD1. J lost 6 bases, V lost 6 bases, and 13 bases had no gene match. This CDR3 region has 15 residues. CDR1 and CDR2 from the germline V gene are LNHDA and SQIVND (reference sequence). In DNA form, the CDR3 reads TGTGCCAGTAGCCTTCGACAGGGGCGTGTTGGCGAGCAGTACTTC. It is translated as CASSLRQGRVGEQYF.